This passage covers 15 T cell receptor beta chains from one sample sequenced in a study of regulatory T cells in long-lasting Graves disease. CDR3-region Arm-PCR and iRepertoire HTBI primers produced the TCR beta libraries. TCRdb reanalysed the multiplex PCR reads using MiXCR and keeps one entry per CDR3 protein. This table has some 250,000 distinct CDR3 sequences, around 21% appearing once. As to time point: newly diagnosed GD, antithyroid drugs for less than 3 months. Scientists built the TCR library using RNA that was extracted from PBMCs. This specimen was peripheral blood mononuclear cells (PBMCs), taken at new diagnosis, from a patient treated with antithyroid drugs. These receptors were taken from a female donor with Graves disease.

This clonotype was detected ten times or more. The V and J genes are TRBV6-9 and TRBJ1-1; 7 bases map to TRBD1. Germline V gives CDR1 MNHGY, CDR2 SVAAGI. V was pared by 3 bases and J by 5 bases, with 6 bases of the junction left unmatched. The CDR3 covers 14 residues. The CDR3 loop is CASSYADRLTEAFF. DNA for the CDR3: TGTGCCAGCAGTTACGCGGACAGGCTAACTGAAGCTTTCTTT.

This clonotype was counted ten times or more. The chain joins TRBV7-8 to TRBJ2-1; TRBD2 agrees at 14 bases. CDR1 and CDR2 (germline): SGHVS, FQNEAQ. This CDR3 has 17 residues. V dropped 2 bases and J dropped 9; count of bases not matched to a gene: 9. CDR3 loop: CASSLSRGLAGVGEQFF. The DNA of the CDR3 is TGTGCCAGCAGCTTAAGCCGGGGACTAGCGGGAGTTGGTGAGCAGTTCTTC.

In its sample, this clonotype was seen many times. This chain connects TRBV11-2 to TRBJ2-1, with D possibly TRBD2 on 5 matching bases. Trimming shortened V by 5 bases and J by 2 bases, and 13 bases separated the two germline ends. This CDR3 spans 15 amino acids. The germline V gene has CDR1 SGHAT and CDR2 FQNNGV. CDR3 sequence: CASSDWEWAYNEQFF. The CDR3 region has the DNA TGTGCCAGCAGCGATTGGGAGTGGGCCTACAATGAGCAGTTCTTC.

This clonotype came up many times. The rearrangement links TRBV7-2 to TRBJ2-2, with 7 bases aligning to TRBD1. The CDR3 has 16 residues. Germline CDR1 reads SGHTA; CDR2 reads FQGNSA. The V gene end was trimmed by 4 bases and the J gene end by 8 bases; junction bases not matched to a gene: 13. CDR3 DNA sequence: TGTGCCAGCAGCTCCCGCGCGACAGGGACGACGGGGGAGCTGTTTTTT. Protein: CASSSRATGTTGELFF. The entire variable domain, with the rest obtained from reference TRBV7-2 and TRBJ2-2, is as follows: GAGVSQSPSNKVTEKGKDVELRCDPISGHTALYWYRQSLGQGLEFLIYFQGNSAPDKSGLPSDRFSAERTGGSVSTLTIQRTQQEDSAVYLCASSSRATGTTGELFFGEGSRLTVL.

This clonotype came up many times. The chain links TRBV30 to TRBJ2-2, with D maybe TRBD2 (6 bases). The CDR3 is 14 residues long. CDR1 GTSNPN and CDR2 SVGIG come from the germline V gene (reference sequence). The V end was cut by 5 bases, the J end by 0 bases, with 10 bases between. The CDR3 nucleotides are TGTGCCTGGGGTGGGGGGACGAACACCGGGGAGCTGTTTTTT. Its protein is CAWGGGTNTGELFF. Using reference TRBV30 and TRBJ2-2 for the parts outside the CDR3, the full variable domain is SQTIHQWPATLVQPVGSPLSLECTVEGTSNPNLYWYRQAAGRGLQLLFYSVGIGQISSEVPQNLSASRPQDRQFILSSKKLLLSDSGFYLCAWGGGTNTGELFFGEGSRLTVL.

Of note for this clonotype: A much more abundant neighbour one base away suggests this may be a read error. The CDR3 bases are TGTGCCAGCAGCCAGACAGGGTATCGGGATGAAGCTCTCTTT. Its translation is CASSQTGYRDEALF. This sequence joins TRBV6-1 and TRBJ1-1; 7 bases map to TRBD1. The CDR3 length is 14 residues. Germline assignment: CDR1 MNHNS and CDR2 SASEGT.

The chain has TRBV24-1 and TRBJ2-3, with 8 bases identical to TRBD1. With 5 bases clipped from V and 4 bases from J, the junction kept 10 bases outside the gene matches. In germline, CDR1 is KGHDR, CDR2 SFDVKD. This CDR3 spans 16 amino acids. DNA of the CDR3: TGTGCCACCAGTGCCCAGACAGGGGTAGGCCCAGATACGCAGTATTTT. Translation gives CATSAQTGVGPDTQYF.

V is TRBV6-4 and J is TRBJ1-2; 9 bases align to TRBD1. This CDR3 comprises 14 residues. Trimming at V came to 3 bases and at J to 5 bases, leaving 4 bases not matched to a gene. Looked up from germline, CDR1 is MRHNA and CDR2 is SNTAGT. The CDR3 region has the DNA TGTGCCAGCAGTGAAAGGACAGGGGTTTATGGCTACACCTTC. Protein: CASSERTGVYGYTF.

This clonotype has a count of ten or more. The CDR3 DNA is TGCAGTGCCTCCCCTTCTTTTTCTATCGGGTCCCCAGTAAGAGCCCAGCATTTT. Protein product: CSASPSFSIGSPVRAQHF. The V and J genes are TRBV20-1 and TRBJ1-5; no firm D call. CDR3 length: 18 amino acids. CDR1 is DFQATT and CDR2 is SNEGSKA in the germline V gene (reference sequence). Trimming removed 6 bases at V and 11 bases at J, with 35 bases between.

The chain employs TRBV6-1 and TRBJ2-7, with D hard to call. Germline lookup yields CDR1 MNHNS and CDR2 SASEGT. Trimming shortened V by 8 bases and J by 2 bases, and 13 bases separated the two germline ends. This CDR3 has 13 residues. The chain's CDR3 is CASLIPGPYEQYF. The CDR3, as DNA: TGTGCCAGCCTCATACCGGGCCCCTACGAGCAGTACTTC.

The chain combines TRBV24-1 with TRBJ2-3; D may match TRBD1 or TRBD2 (5 bases each). The germline CDR1 and CDR2 sequences are KGHDR and SFDVKD. Trimming left V 0 bases short and J 4 bases short, with 13 bases between. The CDR3 is 16 residues long. In DNA form, the CDR3 reads TGTGCCACCAGTGATTTGCAGTTTGGGGGATCAGATACGCAGTATTTT. It translates to CATSDLQFGGSDTQYF.

In this sample, this clonotype turned up many times. The chain carries TRBV3-1 and TRBJ2-3; the D is unclear. Germline V gene sequence: CDR1 LGHDT, CDR2 YNNKEL (reference sequence). The CDR3 consists of 15 residues. The V and J ends lost 3 bases and 1 base respectively, with 11 bases between them. The CDR3 coding sequence is TGTGCCAGCAGCCAGACCCCCCGGGGCACAGATACGCAGTATTTT. Its protein is CASSQTPRGTDTQYF.

The sample holds many counts of this clonotype. The chain links TRBV6-2 or TRBV6-3 to TRBJ2-7; D possibly uses TRBD1 or TRBD2 (5 bases each). The CDR3 covers 14 residues. CDR1 and CDR2 from the germline V gene are MNHEY and SVGEGT. V was shortened by 7 bases and J by 0 bases, with 13 bases between the two germline ends. In nucleotides, the CDR3 is TGTGCCAGCAAGGGACGGAGGAGCTCCTACGAGCAGTACTTC. Its translation is CASKGRRSSYEQYF.

The J gene is TRBJ2-1, the V gene TRBV6-1; unclear D gene. Germline CDR1 is MNHNS and CDR2 is SASEGT. The CDR3 has 17 residues. Trimming cost V 2 bases and J 2 bases, with 16 bases left between them. CDR3 bases: TGTGCCAGCAGTGAAATGTTAGGGAAAGGGCCCTACAATGAGCAGTTCTTC. It is translated as CASSEMLGKGPYNEQFF.

This clonotype was counted many times. This sequence joins TRBV24-1 and TRBJ2-1; D is ambiguous. This CDR3 has 13 amino acids. CDR1 is KGHDR, CDR2 SFDVKD, per germline. Trimming removed 2 bases at V and 8 bases at J, with 9 bases between. CDR3 sequence: CATSDWPTHEQFF. CDR3 coding DNA: TGTGCCACCAGTGATTGGCCAACGCATGAGCAGTTCTTC.